The 32 T cell receptor beta chains reported below all come from one sample, sequenced in a study of T cells in women clearing cervical HPV infection. Some clones are missing from TCRdb's copy, which holds only in-frame ones; the method was immunoSEQ multiplex PCR. The table lists more than 25,000 clones. The source material was blood buffy coat. The receptors were gathered from a woman aged 18 to 75 with a cervical HPV16 infection that either progressed to CIN3+ or cleared (not recorded which).

Notes on this clone: The CDR3 end falls 3 residues outside the read, so it is completed with the germline J gene. The V and J genes are TRBV14 and TRBJ2-1; 7 bases map to TRBD1. Germline V gene sequence: CDR1 SGHDN, CDR2 FVKESK. V trimming: 4 bases; J trimming: 5 bases; junction bases outside the gene matches: 11. This CDR3 is built from 16 residues. CDR3 sequence: CASSLNYRQGNNEQFF. The CDR3 bases that were read are TGTGCCAGCAGCCTCAACTACCGACAGGGCAACAATGAG.

Note on this clone: The read terminates 3 residues before the CDR3 end, so the remaining end is supplied by the germline J gene. The chain is built from TRBV7-9 and TRBJ1-3; maybe TRBD1 (6 bases). CDR1 and CDR2 from the germline V gene are SEHNR and FQNEAQ (reference sequence). V was cut by 8 bases and J by 4 bases, with 15 bases left in between. This CDR3 contains 14 residues. CDR3 in amino acids: CASRRTVLGNTIYF. The sequenced CDR3 bases are TGTGCCAGCCGCCGGACAGTACTAGGAAACACC.

CDR3 sequence reads: CASSLEYNDYTF. The sequenced part of the CDR3 DNA is TGTGCCAGCAGCTTAGAATACAATGAC. This chain joins TRBV7-6 and TRBJ1-2; D gene unclear. The CDR3 is cut off 3 residues early in the read; its end comes from the germline J gene. Germline loops: CDR1 SGHVS, CDR2 FNYEAQ. The CDR3 is 12 amino acids. Using reference TRBV7-6 and TRBJ1-2 for the parts outside the CDR3, the full variable domain is GAGVSQSPRYKVTKRGQDVALRCDPISGHVSLYWYRQALGQGPEFLTYFNYEAQQDKSGLPNDRFSAERPEGSISTLTIQRTEQRDSAMYRCASSLEYNDYTFGSGTRLTVV.

Concerning this clone itself: The read terminates 3 residues before the CDR3 end, so the remaining end is supplied by the germline J gene. The chain links TRBV7-2 to TRBJ2-2; D perhaps matches TRBD2 (5 bases). The CDR3 has 14 residues. Trimming shortened V by 2 bases and J by 4 bases, and 8 bases separated the two germline ends. The germline V gene has CDR1 SGHTA and CDR2 FQGNSA. CDR3 protein: CASSLNSGTGELFF. The sequenced part of the CDR3 DNA is TGTGCCAGCAGCTTAAACAGCGGCACCGGGGAG.

Of note for this clone: The read comes to an end 3 residues before the CDR3 does, leaving the germline J gene to fill in the end. The chain is built from TRBV18 and TRBJ2-1; TRBD1 aligns across 8 bases. V dropped 6 bases and J dropped 5; count of bases not matched to a gene: 6. Germline CDR1 and CDR2: KGHSH and LQKENI. This CDR3 is 14 amino acids long. CDR3 region: CASSQNRGDNEQFF. The sequenced CDR3 bases are TGTGCCAGCTCCCAGAACAGGGGGGACAATGAG.

Points on this clone: The read ends 3 residues shy of where the CDR3 ends; the end is completed using the germline J gene. V gene TRBV7-2 combines with J gene TRBJ2-3; D possibly corresponds to TRBD2 (5 bases). The length of the CDR3 is 13 residues. The V and J ends lost 5 bases and 2 bases respectively, with 8 bases between them. The germline V gene encodes CDR1 SGHTA and CDR2 FQGNSA. The CDR3 DNA, read in part, is TGTGCCAGCAGCCCGAGGGTCACAGATACG. It yields the protein CASSPRVTDT. The whole CDR3 protein is CASSPRVTDTQYF.

About this clone: Coverage ceases 3 residues before the CDR3 finishes, and the germline J gene fills in the end. The chain has TRBV18 and TRBJ2-1, with 13 bases matching TRBD2. Germline CDR1 is KGHSH and CDR2 is LQKENI. The CDR3 sequence is 16 residues long. J was trimmed by 7 bases and V by 2 bases; bases with no gene match: 5. CDR3 sequence reads: CASSPRTSGRGNEQFF. The part of the CDR3 DNA that was read is TGTGCCAGCTCACCAAGGACTAGCGGGAGAGGGAATGAG.

On this clone itself: The read gets to within 3 residues of the CDR3 end, and the germline J gene fills in the rest. The V and J genes are TRBV7-3 and TRBJ2-5; 8 nucleotides line up with TRBD1. Germline-derived CDR1 and CDR2 are SGHTA and FQGTGA. The trim removed 3 bases at V and 4 bases at J, leaving 1 base unmatched. CDR3 length equals 13 residues. CDR3 residues: CASSFDRGETQYF. The covered CDR3 bases are TGTGCCAGCAGCTTTGACAGGGGAGAGACC.

CDR3 in amino acids: CSVADNEQYF. Partial CDR3 DNA: TGCAGCGTTGCGGACAACGAG. This rearrangement joins TRBV29-1 to TRBJ2-7, with D perhaps matching TRBD1 (5 bases). The CDR3 end lies 3 residues beyond the end of the read and is filled in from the germline J gene. The CDR3 extends over 10 amino acids. Trimming took 4 bases from V and 5 from J, leaving 6 bases between them. Germline values: CDR1 SQVTM, CDR2 ANQGSEA.

With regard to this clone: The observed sequence ends 3 residues before the CDR3 terminus, with the missing tail filled in from the germline J gene. The chain employs TRBV2 and TRBJ2-2, with D possibly being TRBD1 or TRBD2 (7 bases each). CDR3 length: 15 residues. CDR1 is SNHLY and CDR2 is FYNNEI in the germline V gene. Trimming left V 6 bases short and J 4 bases short, with 15 bases between. The CDR3 sequence: CASRWEGARTGELFF. CDR3 bases read: TGTGCCAGCAGGTGGGAGGGGGCCCGCACCGGGGAG.

Regarding this clone: A junction boundary mismatches the germline segment, possibly from a read error. The read is 3 residues too short to cover the CDR3 end, so that end is filled in from the germline J gene. At the DNA level, this CDR3 is encoded by other sequences in the same sample as well. The chain has TRBV19 and TRBJ1-3; maybe TRBD1 (5 bases). Germline V gene lookup returns CDR1 LNHDA and CDR2 SQIVND (reference sequence). The CDR3 runs to 15 residues. CDR3 DNA (partial): TGTGCCAGTAGTATCGTTTTCGACAGAGGAAACACA. Protein product: CASSIVFDRGNT. The CDR3 in its entirety is CASSIVFDRGNTIYF.

A remark on this clone: One end of the junction varies from germline; a read error may be responsible. The read is 3 residues too short to cover the CDR3 end, so that end is filled in from the germline J gene. J is TRBJ2-7 and V is TRBV3-1 (or the pseudogene TRBV3-2), with a weak D call TRBD1 (5 bases). The CDR3 is 17 amino acids. Per the germline V gene, CDR1 is LGHDT and CDR2 is YNNKEL (reference sequence). This CDR3 reads CASRQAFSRGSPYEQYF. The part of the CDR3 DNA that was read is TGTGCCAGCAGACAAGCATTCTCAAGGGGAAGCCCCTACGAG.

On this clone: The read is 3 residues too short to cover the CDR3 end, so that end is filled in from the germline J gene. V and J are TRBV7-8 and TRBJ1-2; TRBD1 matches 7 bases. CDR1 and CDR2 from the germline V gene are SGHVS and FQNEAQ. This CDR3 is built from 14 residues. CDR3 amino acids: CASSPPDRFGGYTF. The sequenced part of the CDR3 DNA is TGTGCCAGCAGCCCGCCGGACAGGTTCGGGGGC.

For this clone: The read ends 3 residues early relative to the CDR3; the germline J gene fills the gap. The chain is built from TRBV4-2 and TRBJ2-3, with D perhaps matching TRBD2 (6 bases). This CDR3 contains 16 residues. Germline values: CDR1 LGHNA, CDR2 YNFKEQ. V was pared by 1 base and J by 0 bases, with 11 bases between. The sequenced CDR3 bases are TGTGCCAGCAGCCAAGGCGCGGGGTGGAGCACAGATACG. Translating it yields CASSQGAGWSTDT. In full, the CDR3 reads CASSQGAGWSTDTQYF.

On this clone itself: A junction end diverges from the germline sequence, so it may reflect a read error. The DNA ends 3 residues before the CDR3 does, and the rest of the CDR3 is filled in from the germline J gene. This specimen includes other DNA sequences encoding the same CDR3. V and J are TRBV19 and TRBJ1-3; TRBD1 matches 7 bases. Germline assignment: CDR1 LNHDA and CDR2 SQIVND (reference sequence). The CDR3 contains 17 residues. CDR3 sequence reads: CASSINRDRVGGNTIYF. The DNA read from the CDR3 is TGTGCCAGTAGTATTAATCGGGACAGAGTGGGCGGAAACACT.

A word on this clone: The CDR3 end is not reached by the read, which stops 3 residues before it; the germline J gene fills it in. The chain carries TRBV7-8 and TRBJ2-5, with D unresolved. The germline V gene encodes CDR1 SGHVS and CDR2 FQNEAQ. The CDR3 has 13 amino acids. Between the trimmed V and J ends, which lost 5 bases and 4 bases, there was a span of 11 bases. Here the CDR3 reads CASSKSSPETQYF. CDR3 DNA, as far as it was read: TGTGCCAGCAGCAAAAGCTCCCCAGAGACC.

Worth noting for this clone: The CDR3 end is not reached by the read, which stops 3 residues before it; the germline J gene fills it in. This chain connects TRBV6-1 to TRBJ2-7, with 9 bases lining up with TRBD2. The CDR3 has 15 residues. CDR1 is MNHNS, CDR2 SASEGT, per germline. The junction had 5 bases not matched to a gene; V was cut back by 3 bases and J by 2 bases. CDR3 protein: CASSDRTSATYEQYF. The CDR3 DNA, read in part, is TGTGCCAGCAGTGACAGGACTAGCGCCACCTACGAG.

Regarding this clone: The CDR3 extends 3 residues past the end of the read, so its final part is completed from the germline J gene. The chain combines TRBV5-6 with TRBJ2-5, with D perhaps TRBD2 (5 bases). The CDR3 is 14 residues long. Trimming removed 6 bases from V and 1 base from J, with 13 bases in between. Germline values: CDR1 SGHDT, CDR2 YYEEEE. This CDR3 reads CASKSRGFQETQYF. Partial CDR3 DNA: TGTGCCAGCAAAAGCCGGGGATTCCAAGAGACC.

A remark on this clone: The CDR3 end is not reached by the read, which stops 3 residues before it; the germline J gene fills it in. The V gene is TRBV19, the J gene TRBJ2-3, with TRBD1 matching over 7 bases. Germline trimming cut 4 bases from V and 3 bases from J; bases unmatched to any gene: 7. The length of the CDR3 is 15 residues. Germline CDR1 reads LNHDA; CDR2 reads SQIVND (reference sequence). The CDR3 DNA, read in part, is TGTGCCAGTAGTAAAGGGACAGCCATAACAGATACG. As protein: CASSKGTAITDT. The entire CDR3 reads CASSKGTAITDTQYF. Full variable domain (missing parts from reference TRBV19 and TRBJ2-3): DGGITQSPKYLFRKEGQNVTLSCEQNLNHDAMYWYRQDPGQGLRLIYYSQIVNDFQKGDIAEGYSVSREKKESFPLTVTSAQKNPTAFYLCASSKGTAITDTQYFGPGTRLTVL.

Of note for this clone: The DNA ends 3 residues before the CDR3 does, and the rest of the CDR3 is filled in from the germline J gene. The chain combines TRBV18 with TRBJ2-7, with 7 positions matching TRBD2. CDR3 length: 15 residues. Looked up from germline, CDR1 is KGHSH and CDR2 is LQKENI. After removal of 3 bases from V and 2 bases from J, the junction contained 7 bases not matched to a gene. The sequenced part of the CDR3 DNA is TGTGCCAGCTCACCTAGGCGGGAGTTACCCTACGAG. The encoded protein is CASSPRRELPYE. The whole CDR3 is CASSPRRELPYEQYF.

With respect to this clone: The CDR3 end lies 3 residues beyond the end of the read and is filled in from the germline J gene. The chain employs TRBV10-1 and TRBJ2-3; 12 bases map to TRBD2. The CDR3 has 15 residues. Germline CDR1 reads WNHNN; CDR2 reads SYGVQD (reference sequence). This chain's CDR3 is CASRTSGGLVMTQYF. The DNA read from the CDR3 is TGCGCCAGCAGGACTAGCGGGGGCCTTGTCATGACG.

In regard to this clone: The DNA ends 3 residues before the CDR3 does, and the rest of the CDR3 is filled in from the germline J gene. The chain employs TRBV29-1 and TRBJ2-4; perhaps TRBD1 as D (6 bases). The CDR3 covers 13 residues. Per the germline V gene, CDR1 is SQVTM and CDR2 is ANQGSEA. V lost 4 bases and J 1 base, leaving 8 bases between the germline ends. The CDR3 loop is CSVVQGAKNIQYF. CDR3 bases read: TGCAGCGTTGTTCAGGGGGCCAAAAACATT.

Comment on this clone: The sequenced fragment ends 3 residues before the CDR3 boundary, so the rest is inferred from the germline J gene. The chain recombines TRBV7-9 with TRBJ1-4; 9 positions agree with TRBD1. This CDR3 has 15 amino acids. Germline lookup yields CDR1 SEHNR and CDR2 FQNEAQ (reference sequence). V gave up 5 bases and J gave up 6 bases; unmatched junction bases: 7. The part of the CDR3 DNA that was read is TGTGCCAGCAGCCTACAGGGGGCGCGGGATGAAAAA. Translating gives CASSLQGARDEK. The whole CDR3 sequence is CASSLQGARDEKLFF.

As regards this clone: The CDR3 end falls 3 residues outside the read, so it is completed with the germline J gene. The gene calls are TRBV18 and TRBJ2-3; 7 bases line up with TRBD1. Per the germline V gene, CDR1 is KGHSH and CDR2 is LQKENI. This CDR3 comprises 13 residues. The CDR3 bases that were read are TGTGCCAGCTCGGCTGACAGGGATCAGCCG. Protein: CASSADRDQP. From start to end, the CDR3 is CASSADRDQPQYF.

Notes on this clone: The read finishes 3 residues shy of the CDR3 end, and the germline J gene is used to complete it. The gene calls are TRBV7-2 and TRBJ1-2; 7 nucleotides agree with TRBD1. Germline CDR1 and CDR2: SGHTA and FQGNSA. This CDR3 comprises 14 residues. The V segment lost 5 bases and the J segment 1 base; nucleotides outside the gene matches: 4. The part of the CDR3 DNA that was read is TGTGCCAGCAGCACCCGACAGGGTAACTATGGC. It translates to CASSTRQGNYG. The entire CDR3 reads CASSTRQGNYGYTF.

Of note for this clone: The read is 3 residues too short to cover the CDR3 end, so that end is filled in from the germline J gene. This chain links TRBV6-1 with TRBJ2-5, with a weak D call TRBD2 (5 bases). The CDR3 loop spans 15 amino acids. The V end lost 4 bases, the J end lost 7 bases, and 19 bases lay between the germline ends. Germline V lookup: CDR1 MNHNS, CDR2 SASEGT. The CDR3 loop reads CASSASGTKIGTQYF. The sequenced CDR3 bases are TGTGCCAGCAGTGCCAGCGGCACTAAAATCGGGACC.

In the case of this clone: The read finishes 3 residues shy of the CDR3 end, and the germline J gene is used to complete it. The rearrangement links TRBV6-1 to TRBJ2-1; no definite D call. The CDR3 covers 16 residues. Trimming shortened V by 4 bases and J by 5 bases, and 18 bases separated the two germline ends. Germline V CDR1 and CDR2: MNHNS, SASEGT. The CDR3 sequence is CASSVLRSAKNNEQFF. The sequenced CDR3 bases are TGTGCCAGCAGTGTCCTTCGGTCAGCGAAAAACAATGAG.

Concerning this clone itself: The read ends 3 residues shy of where the CDR3 ends; the end is completed using the germline J gene. The chain is built from TRBV10-3 and TRBJ2-3, with 7 bases aligning to TRBD2. CDR1 and CDR2 (germline): ENHRY, SYGVKD. The CDR3 sequence is 12 residues long. CDR3 region: CAASGGGETQYF. CDR3 DNA, as far as it was read: TGTGCCGCAAGCGGCGGGGGAGAGACG.

Details on this clone: The DNA ends 3 residues before the CDR3 does, and the rest of the CDR3 is filled in from the germline J gene. The V call is TRBV6-2 or TRBV6-3, the J call TRBJ1-2, with D perhaps TRBD1 (6 bases). The V end was cut by 2 bases, the J end by 2 bases, with 12 bases between. The CDR3 runs 15 residues. Looked up from germline, CDR1 is MNHEY and CDR2 is SVGEGT. The CDR3 here is CASSYKTGGNYGYTF. Partial CDR3 DNA: TGTGCCAGCAGTTACAAGACAGGAGGGAACTATGGC.

As for this clone: The sequence runs out 3 residues before the end of the CDR3; the remainder is reconstructed from the germline J gene. This rearrangement joins TRBV10-3 to TRBJ2-2; D is undetermined. In germline, CDR1 is ENHRY, CDR2 SYGVKD. The CDR3 runs 15 residues. The part of the CDR3 DNA that was read is TGTGCCATCAGTGACGACCTCCTAGTGGCTGAAAAG. Translated: CAISDDLLVAEK. The CDR3 as a whole reads CAISDDLLVAEKLFF.

Comment on this clone: The CDR3 extends 3 residues past the end of the read, so its final part is completed from the germline J gene. The chain uses TRBV7-9 and TRBJ2-2, with unresolved D. CDR1 is SEHNR and CDR2 is FQNEAQ in the germline V gene (reference sequence). This CDR3 has 14 residues. V was trimmed by 3 bases and J by 3 bases, leaving 8 bases between them. Incomplete CDR3 DNA: TGTGCCAGCAGCTTTGACACATACACCGGGGAG. It codes for CASSFDTYTGE. The whole CDR3 protein is CASSFDTYTGELFF.

A note on this clone: With the read ending 3 residues before the CDR3 end, the germline J gene is used to fill in that end. The chain links TRBV19 to TRBJ1-5, with 9 bases identical to TRBD1. The V gene's germline CDR1 is LNHDA and CDR2 SQIVND (reference sequence). The CDR3 has 16 residues. The trim removed 6 bases at V and 7 bases at J, leaving 13 bases unmatched. The CDR3 region is CASRNRDRVRGQPQHF. The sequenced CDR3 bases are TGTGCCAGTAGAAACCGGGACAGGGTTAGGGGGCAGCCC.